This TCR beta chain was found in a study of T cell responses to AZD1222 COVID-19 vaccine. Data came from immunoSEQ multiplex PCR; TCRdb stores just in-frame clones and leaves some out. This table holds roughly 140,000 clones, about 92% found once. Study outcomes and limitations: Spike-specific TCR breadth rose after two AZD1222 doses, and depth rose as well. Females made up more of the donors, who were largely white British, and clonal diversity may have come out too low.

Concerning this clone itself: Its antigen is as yet unknown.

Trimming stripped 5 bases from V and 6 bases from J, with 11 bases between. CDR3 size: 13 residues. The germline CDR1 and CDR2 sequences are SEHNR and FQNEAQ (reference sequence). This TCR derives from an adult who had recovered from COVID-19. Here the sequenced sample was peripheral blood, taken after recovery from COVID-19. The chain combines TRBV7-9 with TRBJ2-1; D gene ambiguous. The CDR3 bases are TGTGCCAGCAGCGCGTCTGAACGCAATGAGCAGTTCTTC. This gives the protein CASSASERNEQFF.